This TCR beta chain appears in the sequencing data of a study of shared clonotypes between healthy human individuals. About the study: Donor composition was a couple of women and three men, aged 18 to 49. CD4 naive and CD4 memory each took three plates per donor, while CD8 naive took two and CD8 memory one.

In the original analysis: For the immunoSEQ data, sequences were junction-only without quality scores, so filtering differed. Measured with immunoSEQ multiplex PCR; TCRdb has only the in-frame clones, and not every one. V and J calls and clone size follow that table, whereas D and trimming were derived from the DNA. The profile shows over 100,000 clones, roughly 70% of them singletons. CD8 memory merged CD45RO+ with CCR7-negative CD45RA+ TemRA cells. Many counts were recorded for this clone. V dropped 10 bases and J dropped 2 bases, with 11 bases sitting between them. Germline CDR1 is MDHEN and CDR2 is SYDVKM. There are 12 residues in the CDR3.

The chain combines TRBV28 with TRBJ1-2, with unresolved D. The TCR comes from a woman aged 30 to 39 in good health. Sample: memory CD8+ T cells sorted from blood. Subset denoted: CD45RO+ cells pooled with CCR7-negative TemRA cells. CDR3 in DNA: TGTGCCACGCGAGAGTCGAACTATGGCTACACCTTC. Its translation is CATRESNYGYTF.